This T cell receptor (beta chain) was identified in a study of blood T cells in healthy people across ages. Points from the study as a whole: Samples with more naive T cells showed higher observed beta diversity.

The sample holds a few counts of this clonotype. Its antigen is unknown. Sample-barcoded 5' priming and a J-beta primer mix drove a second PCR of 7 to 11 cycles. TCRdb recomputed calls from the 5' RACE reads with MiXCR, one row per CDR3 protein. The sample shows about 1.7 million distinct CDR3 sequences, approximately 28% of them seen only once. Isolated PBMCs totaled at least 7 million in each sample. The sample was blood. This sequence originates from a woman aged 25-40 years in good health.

The CDR3, as DNA: TGTGCCAGCAGCCACCTCTCTAGCGGGGGGAACTACGAGCAGTACTTC. Translated: CASSHLSSGGNYEQYF. The V and J genes are TRBV11-1 and TRBJ2-7; 11 nucleotides agree with TRBD2. The CDR3 is 16 residues long. V was clipped by 5 bases and J by 3 bases; unmatched bases: 9. Looked up from germline, CDR1 is SGHAT and CDR2 is FQDESV (reference sequence).